Below are 20 T cell receptor beta chains sequenced from a single sample in a study of T cell repertoires in cytomegalovirus infection. MiXCR, run by TCRdb on the reads, gives a single entry per CDR3 protein. Counted here are about 740,000 distinct CDR3 sequences, roughly 36% occurring once; the ten biggest clones make up about 2.8%. The sequencing input was PBMCs. The source is a human donor in good health (CMV status not recorded). Some clones in this sample may be carry-over from other donors' samples.

This clonotype was counted many times. The chain carries TRBV7-2 and TRBJ2-7; TRBD1 aligns across 9 bases. Germline CDR1 reads SGHTA; CDR2 reads FQGNSA. Trimming removed 1 base from V and 7 bases from J; junction bases left unmatched: 11. There are 16 residues in the CDR3. The DNA of the CDR3 is TGTGCCAGCAGCTTAGTCGCCCCGGGACAGGGAGGGGAGCAGTACTTC. As protein: CASSLVAPGQGGEQYF.

Concerning this clonotype: In this CDR3 the conserved last residue, phenylalanine or tryptophan, is missing, so a read error is likely. The chain carries TRBV28 and TRBJ2-7, with TRBD1 matching 9 bases. The CDR3 extends over 12 amino acids. The ends lost 8 bases at V and 5 bases at J; junction bases unmatched: 4. Looked up from germline, CDR1 is MDHEN and CDR2 is SYDVKM. The DNA for the CDR3 is TGTGCCAGCGGGGGACAGGGCCACGAGCAGTACTTA. As protein: CASGGQGHEQYL.

This clonotype was detected a few times. The chain combines TRBV7-9 with TRBJ2-1; 9 nucleotides line up with TRBD1. The CDR3 spans 15 residues. Germline V CDR1 and CDR2: SEHNR, FQNEAQ (reference sequence). The trim removed 5 bases at V and 8 bases at J, leaving 10 bases unmatched. CDR3 amino acids: CASSHNRDRDHEQFF. The CDR3 DNA is TGTGCCAGCAGCCACAACCGGGACAGGGACCATGAGCAGTTCTTC.

This chain joins TRBV20-1 and TRBJ1-6; no clear D. Trimming stripped 6 bases from V and 9 bases from J, with 18 bases between. Germline CDR1 DFQATT, CDR2 SNEGSKA (reference sequence). CDR3 length: 14 amino acids. The CDR3 DNA reads as TGCAGTGCCCCCAACGTGGGGTCCGGTTCACCCCTCCACTTT. It yields the protein CSAPNVGSGSPLHF.

This clonotype was seen ten or more times. The V call is TRBV7-2, the J call TRBJ2-3; TRBD2 matches at 12 bases. The J segment lost 6 bases and the V segment lost 5 bases, leaving 9 bases of the junction unmatched. The CDR3 length is 16 residues. CDR1 is SGHTA, CDR2 FQGNSA, per germline. The CDR3 DNA sequence: TGTGCCAGCAGCCCCGCTAGCGGGAGGGGGGAGGATACGCAGTATTTT. Its translation: CASSPASGRGEDTQYF.

The gene calls are TRBV28 and TRBJ1-1; D is unclear. Germline V gene sequence: CDR1 MDHEN, CDR2 SYDVKM. The CDR3 extends over 15 amino acids. Trimming removed 3 bases from V and 5 bases from J, with 16 bases in between. Here the CDR3 reads CASSLHPPVGTEAFF. CDR3 bases: TGTGCCAGCAGTTTGCATCCCCCGGTTGGAACTGAAGCTTTCTTT.

J is TRBJ2-3 and V is TRBV7-2; unclear D gene. Germline lookup yields CDR1 SGHTA and CDR2 FQGNSA. The CDR3 has 17 residues. Deletions cut 3 bases from V and 3 bases from J, with 19 bases between. The CDR3 loop reads CASSLGFIGSRTDTQYF. The CDR3 DNA follows: TGTGCCAGCAGCTTGGGGTTTATTGGGTCTCGTACAGATACGCAGTATTTT.

The chain carries TRBV12-3 or TRBV12-4 and TRBJ1-2, with a possible D match to TRBD1 (6 bases). CDR3 size: 15 residues. V was cut by 3 bases and J by 7 bases, with 18 bases left in between. CDR3 nucleotide sequence: TGTGCCAGCAGTTTCTACAGGGTGGCACTTGGTGGCTACACCTTC. Translated: CASSFYRVALGGYTF.

The chain recombines TRBV27 with TRBJ2-2; D uncertain. CDR1 is MNHEY and CDR2 is SMNVEV in the germline V gene (reference sequence). There are 12 residues in the CDR3. V dropped 5 bases and J dropped 8 bases, with 9 bases sitting between them. The CDR3 here is CASSAVAGELFF. The DNA of the CDR3 is TGTGCCAGCAGTGCCGTTGCAGGGGAGCTGTTTTTT.

This chain uses TRBV30 with TRBJ1-3, with D possibly being TRBD1 (5 bases). The V and J ends lost 3 bases and 0 bases respectively, with 12 bases between them. The CDR3 contains 15 residues. Germline loops: CDR1 GTSNPN, CDR2 SVGIG (reference sequence). CDR3 in amino acids: CAWRVGGHSGNTIYF. The CDR3 region has the DNA TGTGCCTGGAGGGTCGGCGGACACTCTGGAAACACCATATATTTT.

For this clonotype: The junction does not match germline at one end; this may be a read error. The rearrangement uses TRBV5-8 and TRBJ2-5, with 15 nucleotides matching TRBD2. Per the germline V gene, CDR1 is SGHTS and CDR2 is YDEGEE. This CDR3 spans 20 amino acids. This chain's CDR3 is CASSLTGLAGGPIQQETQYF. The CDR3, as DNA: TGCGCCAGCAGCCTTACCGGACTAGCGGGGGGGCCGATACAACAAGAGACCCAGTACTTC.

In the case of this clonotype: Germline is not matched at one junction end, which may reflect a read error. The chain carries TRBV7-2 and TRBJ2-2, with TRBD2 as a possible D gene (5 bases). Germline V CDR1 and CDR2: SGHTA, FQGNSA. This CDR3 spans 16 amino acids. The CDR3 here is CASILPPWTLTGELLF. The CDR3 region has the DNA TGTGCCAGCATCTTACCCCCTTGGACGCTCACCGGGGAGCTGTTGTTT.

The chain couples TRBV12-3 or TRBV12-4 to TRBJ2-5; TRBD1 agrees at 11 bases. J lost 7 bases, V lost 5 bases, and 9 bases had no gene match. The CDR3 contains 15 residues. The CDR3 sequence is CASSQGDRGTVTQYF. The CDR3 DNA reads TGTGCCAGCAGTCAGGGGGACAGGGGGACTGTGACCCAGTACTTC.

The chain joins TRBV27 to TRBJ2-3; 12 nucleotides align to TRBD2. Trimming took 3 bases from V and 6 from J; bases not matched to a gene: 10. The CDR3 runs to 17 residues. From germline, CDR1 is MNHEY and CDR2 SMNVEV (reference sequence). CDR3 sequence (DNA): TGTGCCAGCAGTTTCGGACTAGCGGGAACCGTAGGTGATACGCAGTATTTT. Protein product: CASSFGLAGTVGDTQYF.

This clonotype was recorded a few times. The V and J genes are TRBV4-1 and TRBJ1-3; maybe TRBD1 (5 bases). The CDR3 loop spans 19 amino acids. V was clipped by 1 base and J by 8 bases, with 27 bases between them. Germline CDR1 MGHRA, CDR2 YSYEKL. The CDR3 loop reads CASSQALLGSPGPSYTIYF. The CDR3 DNA sequence: TGCGCCAGCAGCCAAGCCCTCCTGGGGTCTCCGGGGCCAAGTTACACCATATATTTT.

This clonotype was counted a few times. The chain uses TRBV2 and TRBJ1-6; maybe TRBD1 (5 bases). The CDR3 has 14 residues. The ends were cut back, 1 base at V and 9 bases at J, with 10 bases in the middle. Germline CDR1 and CDR2: SNHLY and FYNNEI. CDR3 sequence: CASSEGGNPSPLHF. The CDR3 DNA is TGTGCCAGCAGTGAAGGGGGGAATCCTTCACCCCTCCACTTT. Supplemented by reference TRBV2 and TRBJ1-6, the full variable domain reads EPEVTQTPSHQVTQMGQEVILRCVPISNHLYFYWYRQILGQKVEFLVSFYNNEISEKSEIFDDQFSVERPDGSNFTLKIRSTKLEDSAMYFCASSEGGNPSPLHFGNGTRLTVT.

This clonotype has ten or more counts. The CDR3 DNA follows: TGTGCCAGCAGCCCTTCCGTCCGGACCACAGATACGCAGTATTTT. Translation: CASSPSVRTTDTQYF. The V call is TRBV7-6, the J call TRBJ2-3; D unclear. Trimming shortened V by 5 bases and J by 2 bases, and 14 bases separated the two germline ends. Germline V gives CDR1 SGHVS, CDR2 FNYEAQ. This CDR3 comprises 15 residues. The whole variable domain, remainder taken from reference TRBV7-6 and TRBJ2-3, is GAGVSQSPRYKVTKRGQDVALRCDPISGHVSLYWYRQALGQGPEFLTYFNYEAQQDKSGLPNDRFSAERPEGSISTLTIQRTEQRDSAMYRCASSPSVRTTDTQYFGPGTRLTVL.

The V gene is TRBV15, the J gene TRBJ1-5; D unclear. V was clipped by 0 bases and J by 9 bases, with 3 bases between them. The CDR3 contains 11 residues. Germline assignment: CDR1 LNHNV and CDR2 YYDKDF (reference sequence). This CDR3 is CATSRDGPQHF. Here the CDR3 DNA reads TGTGCCACCAGCAGAGATGGGCCCCAGCATTTT.

The V gene is TRBV20-1, the J gene TRBJ2-1; tentative D call: TRBD2 (6 bases). The V gene lost 6 bases and the J gene lost 8 bases, with 20 bases spanning the gap. Germline CDR1 and CDR2: DFQATT and SNEGSKA (reference sequence). The CDR3 consists of 14 residues. The CDR3 DNA sequence: TGCAGTGCACTACGACTAGTGAGGCCGTATGAGCAGTTCTTC. It specifies CSALRLVRPYEQFF.

The genes are TRBV28 and TRBJ2-2; possible D gene TRBD2, 6 bases. From germline, CDR1 is MDHEN and CDR2 SYDVKM. The CDR3 length is 15 residues. V lost 2 bases to trimming and J lost 7 bases, with 14 bases between them. CDR3 sequence: CASSLGFGGNGELFF. In nucleotides, the CDR3 is TGTGCCAGCAGTTTAGGGTTCGGGGGAAACGGGGAGCTGTTTTTT. Full variable domain (remainder filled in from reference TRBV28 and TRBJ2-2): DVKVTQSSRYLVKRTGEKVFLECVQDMDHENMFWYRQDPGLGLRLIYFSYDVKMKEKGDIPEGYSVSREKKERFSLILESASTNQTSMYLCASSLGFGGNGELFFGEGSRLTVL.